The 9 T cell receptor beta chains below were found in one sample sequenced in a study of graft-versus-host responses after intestinal transplantation. Generated by immunoSEQ multiplex PCR, the TCRdb table keeps only in-frame clones and is missing some. The table lists about 57,000 clones, roughly 90% of them singletons. Specimen: PBMCs, collected 26 days after transplant. These TCRs come from a human patient who received an intestinal transplant, so some T cells may come from the graft donor.

The sample holds one count of this clone. The rearrangement joins TRBV28 to TRBJ2-1; 8 positions agree with TRBD2. Germline CDR1 reads MDHEN; CDR2 reads SYDVKM. J was trimmed by 7 bases and V by 5 bases; bases with no gene match: 10. The CDR3 extends over 15 amino acids. The CDR3 region has the DNA TGTGCCAGCAGTGTGAGCGGGAGCTTTCAGAATGAGCAGTTCTTC. Translated, it gives CASSVSGSFQNEQFF.

The table lists this clone with a count of one. V gene TRBV6-1 combines with J gene TRBJ2-2, with a possible D match to TRBD1 (6 bases). Germline V gene data show CDR1 as MNHNS and CDR2 as SASEGT. The CDR3 has 15 amino acids. Trimming cost V 5 bases and J 1 base, with 11 bases left between them. The CDR3 loop reads CASSPVRGNTGELFF. As DNA, the CDR3 is TGTGCCAGCAGTCCCGTCAGGGGGAACACCGGGGAGCTGTTTTTT.

This sequence joins TRBV5-1 and TRBJ1-1; TRBD1 matches at 9 bases. CDR1 SGHRS and CDR2 YFSETQ come from the germline V gene. This CDR3 contains 15 residues. V shed 4 bases and J 2 bases; nucleotides not matched to a gene: 6. The CDR3 loop is CASSAQDRGNTEAFF. CDR3 nucleotide sequence: TGCGCCAGCAGCGCCCAGGACAGGGGAAACACTGAAGCTTTCTTT. Looking up the rest from reference TRBV5-1 and TRBJ1-1 gives the full variable domain: KAGVTQTPRYLIKTRGQQVTLSCSPISGHRSVSWYQQTPGQGLQFLFEYFSETQRNKGNFPGRFSGRQFSNSRSEMNVSTLELGDSALYLCASSAQDRGNTEAFFGQGTRLTVV.

The chain carries TRBV7-2 and TRBJ2-1; a possible D gene is TRBD1 (6 bases). V lost 2 bases, J lost 1 base, and 15 bases lay in between. This CDR3 is 17 amino acids long. The germline V gene encodes CDR1 SGHTA and CDR2 FQGNSA. This chain's CDR3 is CASSLRSRTVSYNEQFF. CDR3 DNA: TGTGCCAGCAGCTTACGGAGTCGGACAGTTTCCTACAATGAGCAGTTCTTC.

This clone was recorded once. This chain links TRBV5-1 with TRBJ1-2; unclear D gene. CDR3 length: 12 amino acids. Germline V CDR1 and CDR2: SGHRS, YFSETQ. Between the trimmed V and J ends, which lost 3 bases and 4 bases, there was a span of 7 bases. The CDR3 bases are TGCGCCAGCAGCTCGTACAGCTATGGCTACACCTTC. Its protein product is CASSSYSYGYTF.

The V call is TRBV10-3, the J call TRBJ2-1; TRBD1 aligns across 7 bases. The CDR3 is made up of 12 amino acids. In germline, CDR1 is ENHRY, CDR2 SYGVKD. The V and J ends lost 6 bases and 6 bases, in that order; junction bases with no gene match: 2. The CDR3 DNA sequence: TGTGCCATCAGCACAGGGGTCAATGAGCAGTTCTTC. This encodes CAISTGVNEQFF.

The chain employs TRBV9 and TRBJ1-3, with D possibly matching TRBD1 (6 bases). Germline assignment: CDR1 SGDLS and CDR2 YYNGEE. The CDR3 is 14 amino acids. V lost 0 bases to trimming and J lost 4 bases, with 8 bases between them. This chain's CDR3 is CASSVAGAGNTIYF. The CDR3 coding sequence is TGTGCCAGCAGCGTAGCAGGGGCAGGAAACACCATATATTTT. Filled out from reference TRBV9 and TRBJ1-3, the complete variable domain reads DSGVTQTPKHLITATGQRVTLRCSPRSGDLSVYWYQQSLDQGLQFLIQYYNGEERAKGNILERFSAQQFPDLHSELNLSSLELGDSALYFCASSVAGAGNTIYFGEGSWLTVV.

This sequence joins TRBV19 and TRBJ1-5; D gene ambiguous. The CDR3 covers 16 residues. CDR1 LNHDA and CDR2 SQIVND come from the germline V gene (reference sequence). The germline V and J ends were trimmed by 4 bases and 2 bases, with 15 bases remaining between them. The CDR3 here is CASSTWTGDGNQPQHF. CDR3 DNA sequence: TGTGCCAGTAGTACCTGGACGGGAGATGGCAATCAGCCCCAGCATTTT.

J is TRBJ1-5 and V is TRBV6-5; tentatively, D is TRBD1 (5 bases). With 2 bases removed from V and 5 bases from J, the gap between germline ends came to 10 bases. The germline V gene has CDR1 MNHEY and CDR2 SVGAGI. The CDR3 has 14 amino acids. CDR3: CASSYARADQPQHF. CDR3 sequence (DNA): TGTGCCAGCAGTTACGCCAGGGCCGATCAGCCCCAGCATTTT.